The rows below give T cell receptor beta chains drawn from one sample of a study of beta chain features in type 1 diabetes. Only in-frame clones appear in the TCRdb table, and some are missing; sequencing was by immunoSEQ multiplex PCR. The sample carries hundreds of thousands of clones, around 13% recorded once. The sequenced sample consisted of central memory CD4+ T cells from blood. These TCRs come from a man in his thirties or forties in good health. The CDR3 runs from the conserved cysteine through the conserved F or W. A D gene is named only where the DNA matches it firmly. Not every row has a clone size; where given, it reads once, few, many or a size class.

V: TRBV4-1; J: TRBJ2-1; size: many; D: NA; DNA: TGCGCCAGCAGCCAAGTTTCCCCTGGCACCGATGAGCAGTTCTTC; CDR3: CASSQVSPGTDEQFF
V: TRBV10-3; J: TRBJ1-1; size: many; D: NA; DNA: TGTGCCATCAGTGAGGGCTTGAGCACTGAAGCTTTCTTT; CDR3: CAISEGLSTEAFF
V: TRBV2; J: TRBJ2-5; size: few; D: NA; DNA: TGTGCCACCACCTTTGGGAGTCTAGAGACCCAGTACTTC; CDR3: CATTFGSLETQYF
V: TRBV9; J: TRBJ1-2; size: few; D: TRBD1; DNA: TGTGCCAGCAGGAAAACAGGGGGAGGCTACACCTTC; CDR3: CASRKTGGGYTF
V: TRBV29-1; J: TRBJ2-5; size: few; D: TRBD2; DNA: TGCAGCGCAAGAGCGGGGCTGTACCAAGAGACCCAGTACTTC; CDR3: CSARAGLYQETQYF
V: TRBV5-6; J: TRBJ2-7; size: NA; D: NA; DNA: TGTGCCAGCAGCCGGGCCCTGCTGGGGGCCGACGAGCAGTACTTC; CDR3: CASSRALLGADEQYF
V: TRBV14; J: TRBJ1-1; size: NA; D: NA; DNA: TGTGCCAGCAGCCAAGGAGGGTGGCAGATGAACACTGAAGCTTTCTTT; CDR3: CASSQGGWQMNTEAFF
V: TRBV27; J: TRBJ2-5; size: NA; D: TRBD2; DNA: TGTGCCAGCAGTCCCGGGACTAGCGGGGGGGCACGAGAGACCCAGTACTTC; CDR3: CASSPGTSGGARETQYF
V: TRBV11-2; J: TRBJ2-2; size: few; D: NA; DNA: TGTGCCAGCAGCTTCCGGGCGAACACCGGGGAGCTGTTTTTT; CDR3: CASSFRANTGELFF
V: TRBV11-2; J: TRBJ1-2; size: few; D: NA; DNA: TGTGCCAGCAGCGGCGGAAAACCTTATGGCTACACCTTC; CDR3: CASSGGKPYGYTF
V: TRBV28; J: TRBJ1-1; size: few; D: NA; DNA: TGTGCCAGCGGCCCGGGAGCCATGAACACTGAAGCTTTCTTT; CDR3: CASGPGAMNTEAFF
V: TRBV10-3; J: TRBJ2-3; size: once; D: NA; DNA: TGTGCCATCAGTGGTCCGGGTACAGGGCAGTATTTT; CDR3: CAISGPGTGQYF
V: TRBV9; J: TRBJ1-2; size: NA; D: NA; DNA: TGTGCCAGCAGCGCTTGGGGAGTGGGTAATGGCTACACCTTC; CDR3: CASSAWGVGNGYTF
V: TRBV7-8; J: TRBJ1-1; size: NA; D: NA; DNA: TGTGCCAGCAGCCCCGTTCGGAATGAAGCTTTCTTT; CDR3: CASSPVRNEAFF
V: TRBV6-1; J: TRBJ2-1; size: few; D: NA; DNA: TGTGCCAGCACCGTTATTGGCGGGGCGTACAATGAGCAGTTCTTC; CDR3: CASTVIGGAYNEQFF
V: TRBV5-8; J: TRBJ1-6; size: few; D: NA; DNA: TGTGCCAGCAGCTTGCCGGCAGGAGACTCACCCCTCCACTTT; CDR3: CASSLPAGDSPLHF
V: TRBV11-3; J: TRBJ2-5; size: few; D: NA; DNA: TGTGCCAGCAGCCCAACAACTAGCTCGGTAGCTGAGACCCAGTACTTC; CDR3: CASSPTTSSVAETQYF
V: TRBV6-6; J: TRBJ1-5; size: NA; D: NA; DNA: TGTGCCAGCAGCTTACAGGATCCCAGCAATCAGCCCCAGCATTTT; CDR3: CASSLQDPSNQPQHF
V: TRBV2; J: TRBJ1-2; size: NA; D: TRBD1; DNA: TGTGCCAGCAGTCCCCTGACAGGGTCCTATGGCTACACCTTC; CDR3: CASSPLTGSYGYTF
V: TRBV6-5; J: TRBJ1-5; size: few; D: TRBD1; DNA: TGTGCCAGCAGATCCGACAGGGGCCAGCCCCAGCATTTT; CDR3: CASRSDRGQPQHF
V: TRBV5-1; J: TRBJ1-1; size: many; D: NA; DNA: TGCGCCAGCAAGGCGGAACACACTGAAGCTTTCTTT; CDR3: CASKAEHTEAFF
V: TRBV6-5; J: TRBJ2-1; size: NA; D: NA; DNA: TGTGCCAGCAGTGATCTTTTAGGGCAGTTCTTC; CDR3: CASSDLLGQFF
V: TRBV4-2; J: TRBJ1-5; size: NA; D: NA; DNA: TGTGCCAGCAGCCAAGGGACCCCGGGAGGCAATCAGCCCCAGCATTTT; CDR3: CASSQGTPGGNQPQHF
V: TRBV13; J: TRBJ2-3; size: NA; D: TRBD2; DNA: TGTGCCAGCAGCTCCCAAGCGGGGGGGGATACGCAGTATTTT; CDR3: CASSSQAGGDTQYF
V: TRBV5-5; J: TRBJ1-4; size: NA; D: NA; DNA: TGTGCCAGCAGCTTCCAATACAACAGGAGGGAAAAACTGTTTTTT; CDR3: CASSFQYNRREKLFF
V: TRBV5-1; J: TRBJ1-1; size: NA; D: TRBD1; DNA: TGCGCCAGCAAAGAGACAGGGGGATTGAACACTGAAGCTTTCTTT; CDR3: CASKETGGLNTEAFF
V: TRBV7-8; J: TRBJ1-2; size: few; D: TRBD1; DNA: TGTGCCAGCAGTCTGACAGGGACAAGGGGCTACACCTTC; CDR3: CASSLTGTRGYTF